This T cell receptor beta chain emerged from a study of control samples from healthy donors and cancer patients. Produced via immunoSEQ multiplex PCR; TCRdb's table is partial and in-frame only. The sample shows about 120,000 clones, roughly 89% of them seen only once. What was sequenced was blood. This clonotype was obtained from a man aged 25 to 45 in good health.

CDR3 nucleotides: TGTGCCTGGAGTCCCCGGGCCGTTGGCAATCAGCCCCAGCATTTT. It yields the protein CAWSPRAVGNQPQHF. This chain links TRBV30 with TRBJ1-5; D remains ambiguous. CDR3 length equals 15 residues. Germline values: CDR1 GTSNPN, CDR2 SVGIG (reference sequence). V was clipped by 2 bases and J by 2 bases, with 13 bases between them.